This TCR beta chain is drawn from a study of CD8 T cell repertoires and HIV-1 epitope variants. On the study more broadly: Epitopes were three Gag families plus Nef HW9 and YT9. Findings and caveats of the study: Most of the nine antigen-specific clonotypes appeared cross-reactive to autologous or escape variants.

Trimming left V 4 bases short and J 2 bases short, with 10 bases between. Germline-derived CDR1 and CDR2 are LNHNV and YYDKDF (reference sequence). This CDR3 spans 14 amino acids. Notes on this clone: Its antigen is unidentified.

Repertoires were generated with immunoSEQ multiplex PCR, while TCRdb's copy carries only in-frame clones and drops some. The sample comprises fewer than 6,500 clones, 55% to 80% of which are singletons, and 35% to 55% rests with the top ten. This clonotype originated in a male donor with HIV. Sequencing input: cultured CD8+ T cells derived from PBMCs. The rearrangement uses TRBV15 and TRBJ2-3; a possible D gene is TRBD2 (5 bases). CDR3 nucleotide sequence: TGTGCCACCAGCACGGGATCCTCCACAGATACGCAGTATTTT. It specifies CATSTGSSTDTQYF.